This T cell receptor (beta chain) comes out of a study of blood T cell repertoires in COVID-19. Study-level information: Specimens from acute and convalescent COVID-19 originated in the United States, Italy and Spain. Sample material is recorded as cDNA or gDNA derived from T cells, B-cell-depleted T cells, or PBMCs.

Source study methods: The assay estimated nucleated cells by amplifying reference gene primers. Assay: immunoSEQ multiplex PCR; the TCRdb copy retains only in-frame clones and omits some. V and J calls and clone size are as listed in that table; D and trimming were resolved from the DNA. Of approximately 110,000 clones listed, approximately 79% are singletons. CDR3 size: 15 residues. With 5 bases removed from V and 5 bases from J, the gap between germline ends came to 15 bases. Germline lookup yields CDR1 SNHLY and CDR2 FYNNEI. This clone appeared once. This sequence originates from a man between 65 and 85 years old with active or convalescent COVID-19. The rearrangement joins TRBV2 to TRBJ1-4, with a possible D match to TRBD1 (6 bases). The sequencing input was peripheral blood. The CDR3, as DNA: TGTGCCAGCAGTTTAGGACCGGGGACAAATGAAAAACTGTTTTTT. Its protein is CASSLGPGTNEKLFF.